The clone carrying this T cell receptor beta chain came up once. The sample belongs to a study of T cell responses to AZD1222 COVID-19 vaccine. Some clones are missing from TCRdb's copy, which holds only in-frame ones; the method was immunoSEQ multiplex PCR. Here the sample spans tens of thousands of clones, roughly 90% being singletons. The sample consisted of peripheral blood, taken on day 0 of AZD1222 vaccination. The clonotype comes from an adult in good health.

CDR3 in amino acids: CASSYSNGYYTGELFF. Here the CDR3 DNA reads TGTGCCAGCAGTTACTCCAACGGGTACTACACCGGGGAGCTGTTTTTT. The chain employs TRBV6-5 and TRBJ2-2, with D unclear. Trimming cost V 0 bases and J 3 bases, with 11 bases left between them. The CDR3 contains 16 residues. Germline V CDR1 and CDR2: MNHEY, SVGAGI.